The sequence of this T cell receptor beta chain was determined in a study of fetal regulatory T cell absence and autoimmunity. The overall study: The IPEX patients lacked clinical diabetes but had exocrine pancreas autoimmunity. General study findings and limits: Broadly similar TRB gene family usage was seen in pancreas and cord blood. Compared with cord blood, pancreas showed oligoclonal TCR enrichment, some clones over 90-fold.

Trimming took off 6 bases at V and 5 bases at J, with 13 bases between the two ends. Germline CDR1 reads LNHDA; CDR2 reads SQIVND (reference sequence). The CDR3 loop spans 13 amino acids. This clone is a singleton in its sample. Its antigen is unknown. The assay was run at survey level. Some clones are missing from TCRdb's copy, which holds only in-frame ones; the method was immunoSEQ multiplex PCR. The repertoire has about 50,000 clones, around 83% of them found once; the top ten carry around 0.43%. The chain has TRBV19 and TRBJ1-2; the D gene is possibly TRBD1 (5 bases). Sequenced: cord blood. This clonotype originated in a newborn boy with IPEX syndrome. The DNA for the CDR3 is TGTGCCAGTAGACCGCCAGGGACTTATGGCTACACCTTC. Translation: CASRPPGTYGYTF. Full variable domain (outside the CDR3, taken from reference TRBV19 and TRBJ1-2): DGGITQSPKYLFRKEGQNVTLSCEQNLNHDAMYWYRQDPGQGLRLIYYSQIVNDFQKGDIAEGYSVSREKKESFPLTVTSAQKNPTAFYLCASRPPGTYGYTFGSGTRLTVV.